This T cell receptor (beta chain) originates from a study of blood T cell repertoires in COVID-19. Ages ranged from about 18 to 89 years, with residence in about 23 US areas. Produced via immunoSEQ multiplex PCR; TCRdb's table is partial and in-frame only. The sample shows roughly 260,000 clones, around 90% of them seen only once. The V gene's germline CDR1 is SGDLS and CDR2 YYNGEE. The CDR3 covers 12 residues. Trimming took off 3 bases at V and 2 bases at J, with 5 bases between the two ends. Sequencing was done on a sample of PBMCs or T cells enriched from blood (not recorded which). The chain employs TRBV9 and TRBJ1-2; no clear D gene. This clonotype originated in a woman aged 30 to 39 with acute COVID-19. Written as DNA, the CDR3 is TGTGCCAGCAGCGGACAAAACTATGGCTACACCTTC. Its protein product is CASSGQNYGYTF.